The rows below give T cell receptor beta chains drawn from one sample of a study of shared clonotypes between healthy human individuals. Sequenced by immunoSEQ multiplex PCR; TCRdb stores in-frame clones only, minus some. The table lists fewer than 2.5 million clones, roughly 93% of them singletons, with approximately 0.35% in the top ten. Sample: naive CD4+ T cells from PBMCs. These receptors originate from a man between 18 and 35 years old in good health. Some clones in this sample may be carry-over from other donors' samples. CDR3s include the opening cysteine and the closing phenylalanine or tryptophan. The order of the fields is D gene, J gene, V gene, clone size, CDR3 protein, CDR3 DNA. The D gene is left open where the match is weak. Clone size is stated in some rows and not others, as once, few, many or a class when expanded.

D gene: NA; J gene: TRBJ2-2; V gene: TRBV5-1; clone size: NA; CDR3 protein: CASSPRPGGTGELFF; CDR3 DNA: TGCGCCAGCAGCCCGCGTCCCGGGGGCACCGGGGAGCTGTTTTTT
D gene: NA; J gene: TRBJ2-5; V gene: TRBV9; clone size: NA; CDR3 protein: CASSVGYRVGSGETQYF; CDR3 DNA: TGTGCCAGCAGCGTGGGATACAGGGTCGGGTCGGGAGAGACCCAGTACTTC
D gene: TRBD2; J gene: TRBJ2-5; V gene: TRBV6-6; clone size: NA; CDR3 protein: CASSGLAGQRETQYF; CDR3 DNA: TGTGCCAGCAGTGGACTAGCGGGACAGAGAGAGACCCAGTACTTC
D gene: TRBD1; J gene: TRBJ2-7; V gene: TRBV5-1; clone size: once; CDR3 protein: CASSQGQSYEQYF; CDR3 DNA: TGCGCCAGCAGCCAGGGACAGAGCTACGAGCAGTACTTC
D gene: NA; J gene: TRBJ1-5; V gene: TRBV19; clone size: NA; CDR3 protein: CASSIRGGSNQPQHF; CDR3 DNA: TGTGCCAGTAGTATAAGGGGAGGGAGCAATCAGCCCCAGCATTTT
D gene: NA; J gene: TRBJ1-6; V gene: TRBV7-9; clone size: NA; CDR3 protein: CASSLDSLWDSPLHF; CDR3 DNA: TGTGCCAGCAGCTTAGATTCGCTTTGGGATTCACCCCTCCACTTT
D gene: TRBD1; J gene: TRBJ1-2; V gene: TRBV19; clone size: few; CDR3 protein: CAASRGQGRAGYTF; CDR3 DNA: TGTGCCGCTTCCCGAGGACAGGGAAGGGCTGGCTACACCTTC
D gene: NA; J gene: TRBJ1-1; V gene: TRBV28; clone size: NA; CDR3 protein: CASSLGQNTEAFF; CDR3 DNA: TGTGCCAGCAGCCTAGGACAGAACACTGAAGCTTTCTTT
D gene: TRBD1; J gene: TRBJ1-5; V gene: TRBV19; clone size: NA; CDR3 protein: CASSRGQGGQPQHF; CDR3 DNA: TGTGCCAGTAGTAGAGGACAGGGGGGTCAGCCCCAGCATTTT
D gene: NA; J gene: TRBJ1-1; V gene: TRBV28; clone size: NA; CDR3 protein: CASSLDTAEGAFF; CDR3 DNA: TGTGCCAGCAGTTTAGACACGGCGGAGGGAGCTTTCTTT
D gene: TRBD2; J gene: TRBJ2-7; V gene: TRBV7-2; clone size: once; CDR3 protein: CASSLVVSASGAYEQYF; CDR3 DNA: TGTGCCAGCAGCTTAGTGGTATCGGCTAGCGGAGCGTACGAGCAGTACTTC
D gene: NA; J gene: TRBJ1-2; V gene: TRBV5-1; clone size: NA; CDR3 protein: CASSTERGHGYTF; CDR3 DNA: TGCGCCAGCAGCACCGAGAGGGGCCATGGCTACACCTTC
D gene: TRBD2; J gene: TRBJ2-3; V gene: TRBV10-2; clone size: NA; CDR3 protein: CASRAGLLTDTQYF; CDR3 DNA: TGCGCCAGCAGGGCGGGACTACTCACAGATACGCAGTATTTT
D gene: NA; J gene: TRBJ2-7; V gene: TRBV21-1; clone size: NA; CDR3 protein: CASSKAGLAGSKREKYEQYF; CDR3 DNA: TGTGCCAGCAGCAAAGCGGGACTAGCGGGTTCCAAGAGGGAGAAATACGAGCAGTACTTC
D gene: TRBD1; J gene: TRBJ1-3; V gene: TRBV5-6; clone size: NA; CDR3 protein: CASSATGGSGNTIYF; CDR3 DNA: TGTGCCAGCAGCGCTACAGGGGGCTCTGGAAACACCATATATTTT
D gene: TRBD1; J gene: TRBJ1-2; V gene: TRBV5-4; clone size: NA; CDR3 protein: CASSFNRGGNYGYTF; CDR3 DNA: TGTGCCAGCAGCTTCAACAGGGGTGGAAACTATGGCTACACCTTC
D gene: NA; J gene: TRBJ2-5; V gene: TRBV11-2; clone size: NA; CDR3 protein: CASSFSSNRFQETQYF; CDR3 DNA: TGTGCCAGCAGCTTTTCGTCTAACCGGTTCCAAGAGACCCAGTACTTC
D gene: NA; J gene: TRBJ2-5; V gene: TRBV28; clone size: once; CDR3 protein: CASSPRGTQYF; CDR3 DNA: TGTGCCAGCAGTCCCCGGGGTACCCAGTACTTC
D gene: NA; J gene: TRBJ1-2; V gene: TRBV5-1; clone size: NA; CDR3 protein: CASSGDRPGDGYTF; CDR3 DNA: TGCGCCAGCAGCGGTGACAGGCCGGGGGATGGCTACACCTTC
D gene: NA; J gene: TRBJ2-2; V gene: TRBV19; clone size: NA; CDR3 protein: CASQRNTGELFF; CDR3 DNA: TGTGCCAGCCAGAGAAACACCGGGGAGCTGTTTTTT
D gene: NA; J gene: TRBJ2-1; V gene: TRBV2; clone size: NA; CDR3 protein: CASSSNYPEGNEQFF; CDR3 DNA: TGTGCCAGCAGTTCTAACTACCCCGAAGGGAATGAGCAGTTCTTC
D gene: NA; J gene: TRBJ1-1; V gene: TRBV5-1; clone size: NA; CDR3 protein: CASSSGRILMNTEAFF; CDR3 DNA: TGCGCCAGCAGCTCGGGACGGATCTTAATGAACACTGAAGCTTTCTTT
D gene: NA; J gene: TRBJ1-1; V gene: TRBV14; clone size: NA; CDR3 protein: CASGPQMNTEAFF; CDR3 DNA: TGTGCCAGTGGCCCGCAGATGAACACTGAAGCTTTCTTT
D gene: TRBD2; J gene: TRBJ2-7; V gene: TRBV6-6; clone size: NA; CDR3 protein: CASSPSSGSYEQYF; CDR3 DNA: TGTGCCAGCAGCCCCTCTAGCGGGAGCTACGAGCAGTACTTC
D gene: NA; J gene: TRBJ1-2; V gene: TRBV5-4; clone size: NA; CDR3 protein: CASSRTEISGIGYTF; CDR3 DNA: TGTGCCAGCAGCCGGACCGAGATCTCAGGAATAGGCTACACCTTC
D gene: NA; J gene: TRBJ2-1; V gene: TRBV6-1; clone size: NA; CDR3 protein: CASSSHFRSYNEQFF; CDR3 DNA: TGTGCCAGCAGTAGCCACTTCCGCTCCTACAATGAGCAGTTCTTC
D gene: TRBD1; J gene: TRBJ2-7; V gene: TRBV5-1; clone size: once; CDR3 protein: CASSLDTGGKYEQYF; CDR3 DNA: TGCGCCAGCAGCTTGGACACAGGGGGCAAGTACGAGCAGTACTTC
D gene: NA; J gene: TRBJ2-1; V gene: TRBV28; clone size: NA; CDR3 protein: CASSLGGGVYNEQFF; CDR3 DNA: TGTGCCAGCAGTCTAGGGGGCGGGGTCTACAATGAGCAGTTCTTC
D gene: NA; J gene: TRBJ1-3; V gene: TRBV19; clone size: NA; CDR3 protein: CASSTRASSGNTIYF; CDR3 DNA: TGTGCCAGTAGTACTCGGGCTAGCTCTGGAAACACCATATATTTT
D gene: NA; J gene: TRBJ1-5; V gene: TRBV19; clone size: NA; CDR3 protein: CASSSAKRSTQRPYPPQHF; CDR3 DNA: TGTGCCAGTAGTAGCGCGAAGAGATCAACCCAAAGGCCTTATCCGCCCCAGCATTTT
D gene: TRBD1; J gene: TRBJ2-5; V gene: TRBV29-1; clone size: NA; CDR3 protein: CSAGQGKTQYF; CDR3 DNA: TGCAGCGCGGGACAGGGGAAGACCCAGTACTTC
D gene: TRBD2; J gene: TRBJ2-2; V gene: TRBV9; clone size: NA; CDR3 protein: CASSGGTSGRLTGELFF; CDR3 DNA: TGTGCCAGCAGCGGAGGGACTAGCGGGAGATTAACCGGGGAGCTGTTTTTT